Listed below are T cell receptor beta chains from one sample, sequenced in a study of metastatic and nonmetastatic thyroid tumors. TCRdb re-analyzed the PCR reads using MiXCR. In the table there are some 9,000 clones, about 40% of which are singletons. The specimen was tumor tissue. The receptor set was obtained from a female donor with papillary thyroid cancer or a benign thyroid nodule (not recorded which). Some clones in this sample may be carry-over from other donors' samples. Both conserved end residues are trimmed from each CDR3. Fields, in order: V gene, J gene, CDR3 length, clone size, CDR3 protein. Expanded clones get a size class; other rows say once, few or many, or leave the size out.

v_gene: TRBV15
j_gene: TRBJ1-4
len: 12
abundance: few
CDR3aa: ATSRDFGVEKLF

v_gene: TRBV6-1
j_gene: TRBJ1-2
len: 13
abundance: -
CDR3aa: ASSDSGTGPGRYT

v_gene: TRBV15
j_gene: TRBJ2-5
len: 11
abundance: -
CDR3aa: ATSREGRETQY

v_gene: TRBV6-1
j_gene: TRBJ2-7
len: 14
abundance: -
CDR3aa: ASSLGPGQVTYEQY

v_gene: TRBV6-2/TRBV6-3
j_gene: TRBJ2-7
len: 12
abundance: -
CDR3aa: ASLPDRSSYEQY

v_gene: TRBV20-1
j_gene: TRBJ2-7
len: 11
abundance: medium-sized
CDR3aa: SARATGPYEQY

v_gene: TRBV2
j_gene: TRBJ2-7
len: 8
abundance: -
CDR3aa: ASRSYEQY

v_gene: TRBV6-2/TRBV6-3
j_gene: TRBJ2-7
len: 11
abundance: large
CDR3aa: ASSYPEIYEQY

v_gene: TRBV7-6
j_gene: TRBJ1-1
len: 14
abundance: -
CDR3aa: ASSLGGGMRYTEAF

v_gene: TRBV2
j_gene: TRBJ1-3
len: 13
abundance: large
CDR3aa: ASSVGGYSGNTIY

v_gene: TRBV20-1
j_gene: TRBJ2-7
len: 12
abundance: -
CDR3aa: SAEPSGRDYEQY

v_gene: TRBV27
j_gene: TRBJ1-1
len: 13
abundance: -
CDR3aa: ASRLVRQGGTEAF

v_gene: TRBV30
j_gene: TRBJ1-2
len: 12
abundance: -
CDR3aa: AWSEGRANYGYT

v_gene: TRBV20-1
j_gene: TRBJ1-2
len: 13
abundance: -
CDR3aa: SAQMGKGAFYGYT

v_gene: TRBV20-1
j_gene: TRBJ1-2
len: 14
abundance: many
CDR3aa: SARGEAGQPGYGYT

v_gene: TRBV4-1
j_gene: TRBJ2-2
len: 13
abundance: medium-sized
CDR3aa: ASSQAGQGAGELF